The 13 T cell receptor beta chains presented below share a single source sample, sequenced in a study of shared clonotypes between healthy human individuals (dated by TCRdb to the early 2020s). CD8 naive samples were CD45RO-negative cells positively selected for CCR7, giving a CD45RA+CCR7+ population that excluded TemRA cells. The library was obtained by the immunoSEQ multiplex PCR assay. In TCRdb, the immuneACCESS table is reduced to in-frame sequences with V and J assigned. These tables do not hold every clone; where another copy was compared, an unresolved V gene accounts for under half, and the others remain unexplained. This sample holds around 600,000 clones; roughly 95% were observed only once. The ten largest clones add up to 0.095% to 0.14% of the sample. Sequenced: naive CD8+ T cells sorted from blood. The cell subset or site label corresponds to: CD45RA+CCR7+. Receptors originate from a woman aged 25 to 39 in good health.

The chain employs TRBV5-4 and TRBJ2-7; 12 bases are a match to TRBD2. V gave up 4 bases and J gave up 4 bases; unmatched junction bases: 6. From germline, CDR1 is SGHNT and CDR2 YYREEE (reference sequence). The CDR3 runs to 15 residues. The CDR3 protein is CASSGAGLAGYEQYF. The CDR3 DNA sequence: TGTGCCAGCAGCGGGGCCGGACTAGCGGGGTACGAGCAGTACTTC.

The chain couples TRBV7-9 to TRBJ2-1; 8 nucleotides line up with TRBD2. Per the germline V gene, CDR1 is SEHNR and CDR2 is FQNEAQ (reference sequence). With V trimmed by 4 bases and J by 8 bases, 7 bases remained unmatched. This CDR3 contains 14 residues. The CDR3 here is CASSSPAGEDEQFF. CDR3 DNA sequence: TGTGCCAGCAGCTCCCCAGCGGGAGAGGATGAGCAGTTCTTC.

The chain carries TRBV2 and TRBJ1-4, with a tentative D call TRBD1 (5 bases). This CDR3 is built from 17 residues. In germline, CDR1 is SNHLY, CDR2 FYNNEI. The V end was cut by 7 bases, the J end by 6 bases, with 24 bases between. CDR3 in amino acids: CASIPRRGSPPDEKLFF. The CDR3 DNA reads TGTGCCAGCATCCCGAGAAGGGGAAGCCCACCTGATGAAAAACTGTTTTTT.

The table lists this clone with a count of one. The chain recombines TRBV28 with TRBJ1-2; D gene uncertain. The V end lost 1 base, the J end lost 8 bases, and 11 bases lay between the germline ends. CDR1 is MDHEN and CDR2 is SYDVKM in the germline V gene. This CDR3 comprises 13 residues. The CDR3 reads CASSLYRSWGYTF. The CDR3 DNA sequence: TGTGCCAGCAGTTTATATCGTTCTTGGGGCTACACCTTC.

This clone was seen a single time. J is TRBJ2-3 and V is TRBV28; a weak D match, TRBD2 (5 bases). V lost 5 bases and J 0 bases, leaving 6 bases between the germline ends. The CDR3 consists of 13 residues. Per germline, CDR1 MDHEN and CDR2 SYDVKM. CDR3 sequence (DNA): TGTGCCAGCAGTAGACTAAGCACAGATACGCAGTATTTT. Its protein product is CASSRLSTDTQYF.

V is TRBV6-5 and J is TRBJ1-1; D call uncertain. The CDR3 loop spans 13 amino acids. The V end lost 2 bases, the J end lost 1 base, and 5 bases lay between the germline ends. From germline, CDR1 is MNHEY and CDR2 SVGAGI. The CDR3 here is CASSYNTNTEAFF. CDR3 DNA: TGTGCCAGCAGTTACAATACGAACACTGAAGCTTTCTTT.

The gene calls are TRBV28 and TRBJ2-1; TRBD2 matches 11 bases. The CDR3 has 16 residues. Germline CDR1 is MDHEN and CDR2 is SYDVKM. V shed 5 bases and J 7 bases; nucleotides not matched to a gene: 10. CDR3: CASSLGTSGPLNEQFF. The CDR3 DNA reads TGTGCCAGCAGTCTGGGGACTAGCGGCCCTCTTAATGAGCAGTTCTTC.

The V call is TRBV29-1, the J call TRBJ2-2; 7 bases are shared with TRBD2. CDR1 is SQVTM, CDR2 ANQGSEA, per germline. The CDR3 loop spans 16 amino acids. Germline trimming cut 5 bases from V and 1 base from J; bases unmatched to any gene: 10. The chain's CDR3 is CSVIMASGKNTGELFF. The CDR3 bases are TGCAGCGTTATTATGGCTAGCGGAAAGAACACCGGGGAGCTGTTTTTT.

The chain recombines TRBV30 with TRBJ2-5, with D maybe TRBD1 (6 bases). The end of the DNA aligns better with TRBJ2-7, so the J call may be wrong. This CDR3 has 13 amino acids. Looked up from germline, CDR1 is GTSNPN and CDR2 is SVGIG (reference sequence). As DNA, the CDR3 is TGTGCCTCCTCAGGGGTTTGGGCCTACGAGCAGTACTTC. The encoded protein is CASSGVWAYEQYF.

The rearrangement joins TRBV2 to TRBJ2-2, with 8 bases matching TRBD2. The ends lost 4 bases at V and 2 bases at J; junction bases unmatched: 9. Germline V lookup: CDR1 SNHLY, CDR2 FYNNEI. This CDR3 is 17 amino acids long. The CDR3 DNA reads TGTGCCAGCAGTGTTAGTTCGGGAGGGCCAAACACCGGGGAGCTGTTTTTT. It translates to CASSVSSGGPNTGELFF.

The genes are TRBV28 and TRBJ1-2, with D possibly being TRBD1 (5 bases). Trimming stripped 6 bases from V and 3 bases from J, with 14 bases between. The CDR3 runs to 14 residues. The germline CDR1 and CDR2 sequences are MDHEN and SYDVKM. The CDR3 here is CASRPTGTYYGYTF. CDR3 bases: TGTGCCAGCAGACCAACAGGAACCTACTATGGCTACACCTTC.

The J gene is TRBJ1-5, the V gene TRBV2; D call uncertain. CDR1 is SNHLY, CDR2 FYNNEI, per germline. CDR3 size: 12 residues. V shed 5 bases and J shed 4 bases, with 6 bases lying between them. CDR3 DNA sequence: TGTGCCAGCAGTAAAAAAAATCAGCCCCAGCATTTT. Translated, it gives CASSKKNQPQHF. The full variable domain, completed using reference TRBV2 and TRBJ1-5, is EPEVTQTPSHQVTQMGQEVILRCVPISNHLYFYWYRQILGQKVEFLVSFYNNEISEKSEIFDDQFSVERPDGSNFTLKIRSTKLEDSAMYFCASSKKNQPQHFGDGTRLSIL.

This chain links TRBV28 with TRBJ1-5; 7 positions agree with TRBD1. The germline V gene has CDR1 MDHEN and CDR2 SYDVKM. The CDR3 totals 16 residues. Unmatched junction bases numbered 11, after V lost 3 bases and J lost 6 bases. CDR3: CASSLSHRGWPQPQHF. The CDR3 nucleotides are TGTGCCAGCAGTTTGTCCCACAGGGGCTGGCCTCAGCCCCAGCATTTT.